The 24 T cell receptor beta chains below all came from one sample that was sequenced in a study of cytomegalovirus exposure and HLA in healthy donors. Use of 60 Vbeta and 13 Jbeta primers characterized the PCR. Generated by immunoSEQ multiplex PCR, the TCRdb table keeps only in-frame clones and is missing some. Among 130,000 to 150,000 clones, about four fifths were seen once, and the ten largest hold roughly 4.2%. The sample was PBMCs. The receptors come from a man aged 40-55 years in good health and CMV-seropositive.

The chain has TRBV7-8 and TRBJ2-1; the match to TRBD2 covers 8 bases. Germline lookup yields CDR1 SGHVS and CDR2 FQNEAQ. The junction had 12 bases not matched to a gene; V was cut back by 0 bases and J by 5 bases. CDR3 size: 18 residues. CDR3 coding DNA: TGTGCCAGCAGCTTAGCGCGGATACCCGGCGGGGGGCACAATGAGCAGTTCTTC. Encoded protein: CASSLARIPGGGHNEQFF.

A remark on this clone: It is likely a read error, because the conserved phenylalanine at the end of the CDR3 is missing. The chain has TRBV5-6 and TRBJ2-7; D not resolved. The CDR3 consists of 17 residues. Trimming removed 1 base from V and 6 bases from J, with 23 bases in between. Germline V CDR1 and CDR2: SGHDT, YYEEEE. The CDR3 is CASSLWPTHYAVAEQYL. CDR3 nucleotide sequence: TGTGCCAGCAGCTTGTGGCCCACTCACTACGCGGTAGCCGAGCAGTACCTC.

The chain combines TRBV21-1 with TRBJ2-5; the table's D call TRBD2 went unverified against the DNA. TRBV21-1 is tagged as a pseudogene. The CDR3 has 13 amino acids. CDR3 region: CASSGASQETQYF. The CDR3 DNA sequence: TGTGCCAGCAGCGGAGCAAGCCAAGAGACCCAGTACTTC.

This clone was detected once. The chain combines TRBV27 with TRBJ2-2; possibly TRBD2 for D (6 bases). The CDR3 extends over 14 amino acids. Trimming pared 0 bases from V and 7 bases from J, leaving 9 bases between. Germline V gene lookup returns CDR1 MNHEY and CDR2 SMNVEV (reference sequence). The DNA of the CDR3 is TGTGCCAGCAGTTTATCTCGGGAGCTCGGGGAGCTGTTTTTT. It translates to CASSLSRELGELFF.

V and J are TRBV5-5 and TRBJ1-4; D uncertain. CDR1 and CDR2 from the germline V gene are SGHKS and YYEKEE (reference sequence). Trimming shortened V by 5 bases and J by 4 bases, and 12 bases separated the two germline ends. The CDR3 is 14 amino acids. Here the CDR3 DNA reads TGTGCCAGCAGGTTCCGGACTGATAATGAAAAACTGTTTTTT. This codes for CASRFRTDNEKLFF.

This sequence joins TRBV6-4 and TRBJ2-3, with TRBD2 as a possible D gene (5 bases). Germline V CDR1 and CDR2: MRHNA, SNTAGT. The CDR3 contains 16 residues. Trimming took off 0 bases at V and 0 bases at J, with 10 bases between the two ends. The CDR3 is CASSDSGTRSTDTQYF. The DNA for the CDR3 is TGTGCCAGCAGTGACTCGGGCACTAGGAGCACAGATACGCAGTATTTT.

This chain connects TRBV7-2 to TRBJ2-7; 9 bases fit TRBD2. The V and J ends lost 5 bases and 7 bases, in that order; junction bases with no gene match: 12. Per germline, CDR1 SGHTA and CDR2 FQGNSA. The CDR3 is made up of 15 amino acids. This CDR3 reads CASSVSEALAGEQYF. DNA for the CDR3: TGTGCCAGCAGCGTCAGTGAGGCCCTAGCGGGGGAGCAGTACTTC. Full variable domain (remainder filled in from reference TRBV7-2 and TRBJ2-7): GAGVSQSPSNKVTEKGKDVELRCDPISGHTALYWYRQSLGQGLEFLIYFQGNSAPDKSGLPSDRFSAERTGGSVSTLTIQRTQQEDSAVYLCASSVSEALAGEQYFGPGTRLTVT.

The chain joins TRBV4-3 to TRBJ2-7; D unclear. The germline CDR1 and CDR2 sequences are LGHNA and YSLEER. This CDR3 comprises 14 residues. V was clipped by 3 bases and J by 2 bases, with 11 bases between them. CDR3 DNA: TGCGCCAGCAGCCAGAACCCTAGGACCTACGAGCAGTACTTC. Residues: CASSQNPRTYEQYF.

The rearrangement uses TRBV9 and TRBJ2-7; TRBD2 might be the D (5 bases). CDR1 SGDLS and CDR2 YYNGEE come from the germline V gene. Trimming removed 0 bases at V and 5 bases at J, with 15 bases between. The CDR3 sequence is 15 residues long. For the CDR3, the DNA is TGTGCCAGCAGCGTAGCCGGCGGGTGGCTTAACGAGCAGTACTTC. This sequence encodes CASSVAGGWLNEQYF.

This clone has only one observation. The rearrangement links TRBV6-5 to TRBJ2-2, with D perhaps matching TRBD1 (6 bases). The CDR3 sequence is 13 residues long. Germline-derived CDR1 and CDR2 are MNHEY and SVGAGI. Deletions cut 2 bases from V and 8 bases from J, with 9 bases between. This chain's CDR3 is CASSYTGLGELFF. The CDR3 region has the DNA TGTGCCAGCAGTTACACAGGGCTTGGGGAGCTGTTTTTT.

This sequence joins TRBV5-1 and TRBJ2-7; 7 bases fit TRBD1. Germline values: CDR1 SGHRS, CDR2 YFSETQ. J lost 2 bases, V lost 3 bases, and 5 bases had no gene match. This CDR3 region has 14 residues. The CDR3 here is CASSSYRGTYEQYF. The CDR3 DNA reads TGCGCCAGCAGCTCCTACAGGGGTACCTACGAGCAGTACTTC. The whole variable domain, remainder taken from reference TRBV5-1 and TRBJ2-7, is KAGVTQTPRYLIKTRGQQVTLSCSPISGHRSVSWYQQTPGQGLQFLFEYFSETQRNKGNFPGRFSGRQFSNSRSEMNVSTLELGDSALYLCASSSYRGTYEQYFGPGTRLTVT.

The rearrangement joins TRBV30 to TRBJ1-2, with D possibly TRBD1 on 6 matching bases. V was clipped by 3 bases and J by 1 base, with 21 bases between them. CDR1 is GTSNPN and CDR2 is SVGIG in the germline V gene (reference sequence). The CDR3 totals 17 residues. CDR3 coding DNA: TGTGCCTGGAGGATTAAAAGGACAGCCAACCTTAACTATGGCTACACCTTC. Protein: CAWRIKRTANLNYGYTF.

J is TRBJ2-4 and V is TRBV5-6, with D perhaps matching TRBD1 (5 bases). The CDR3 is 18 amino acids. V gave up 0 bases and J gave up 2 bases, with 18 bases separating them. CDR1 and CDR2 (germline): SGHDT, YYEEEE. The CDR3 DNA is TGTGCCAGCAGCTTGGGACAGAGTCGATCCTCTCCCAAAAACATTCAGTACTTC. Residues: CASSLGQSRSSPKNIQYF.

The sample holds one count of this clone. The chain employs TRBV12-5 and TRBJ1-2, with D tentatively TRBD1 (5 bases). Trimming took off 1 base at V and 0 bases at J, with 18 bases between the two ends. CDR1 LGHNT and CDR2 FRNRAP come from the germline V gene. The length of the CDR3 is 18 residues. In nucleotides, the CDR3 is TGTGCTAGTGGTTTGGCCGCCGGGACTGCCCCTTCTAACTATGGCTACACCTTC. As protein: CASGLAAGTAPSNYGYTF.

The chain employs TRBV9 and TRBJ1-2, with a tentative D call TRBD1 (5 bases). V dropped 0 bases and J dropped 8 bases, with 14 bases sitting between them. The CDR3 has 14 amino acids. Per the germline V gene, CDR1 is SGDLS and CDR2 is YYNGEE. The DNA of the CDR3 is TGTGCCAGCAGCGTAGCTCGGGGGTGGAAAGGCTACACCTTC. This sequence encodes CASSVARGWKGYTF. Based on the CDR3 plus reference TRBV9 and TRBJ1-2, the full variable domain is DSGVTQTPKHLITATGQRVTLRCSPRSGDLSVYWYQQSLDQGLQFLIQYYNGEERAKGNILERFSAQQFPDLHSELNLSSLELGDSALYFCASSVARGWKGYTFGSGTRLTVV.

The chain couples TRBV7-3 to TRBJ1-1; D is ambiguous. Germline CDR1 SGHTA, CDR2 FQGTGA. Trimming cost V 5 bases and J 5 bases, with 15 bases left between them. The CDR3 runs to 14 residues. This CDR3 reads CASSVDPSGTEAFF. Written as DNA, the CDR3 is TGTGCCAGCAGCGTGGACCCATCGGGAACTGAAGCTTTCTTT.

J is TRBJ2-7 and V is TRBV11-2; D is perhaps TRBD2 (6 bases). V was clipped by 4 bases and J by 1 base, with 11 bases between them. The germline V gene has CDR1 SGHAT and CDR2 FQNNGV. The CDR3 covers 14 residues. This CDR3 is CASSYTGTSYEQYF. CDR3 nucleotide sequence: TGTGCCAGCAGCTACACCGGGACTTCCTACGAGCAGTACTTC.

The V gene is TRBV13, the J gene TRBJ1-1; 8 bases agree with TRBD1. This CDR3 has 16 amino acids. Trimming removed 5 bases from V and 4 bases from J; junction bases left unmatched: 12. Germline-derived CDR1 and CDR2 are PRHDT and FYEKMQ (reference sequence). The CDR3 coding sequence is TGTGCCAGCAGCCGACAGGGGCGTCAGGCGAGCACTGAAGCTTTCTTT. It translates to CASSRQGRQASTEAFF.

The chain joins TRBV7-2 to TRBJ1-2; no firm D call. Deletions cut 3 bases from V and 6 bases from J, with 8 bases between. The CDR3 is made up of 12 amino acids. The V gene's germline CDR1 is SGHTA and CDR2 FQGNSA. In nucleotides, the CDR3 is TGTGCCAGCAGCTTCGGGTTCGATGGCTACACCTTC. This encodes CASSFGFDGYTF.

The gene calls are TRBV6-1 and TRBJ2-7, with D perhaps TRBD1 (6 bases). Germline loops: CDR1 MNHNS, CDR2 SASEGT. Trimming left V 2 bases short and J 0 bases short, with 23 bases between. The CDR3 sequence is 19 residues long. The CDR3 coding sequence is TGTGCCAGCAGTGAATACAGGGTCCTTAAATCCCCCTCCTCCTACGAGCAGTACTTC. Its protein is CASSEYRVLKSPSSYEQYF.

The chain combines TRBV7-9 with TRBJ2-3; tentative D call: TRBD1 (6 bases). Germline CDR1 and CDR2: SEHNR and FQNEAQ (reference sequence). Deletions cut 5 bases from V and 2 bases from J, with 8 bases between. The CDR3 has 13 residues. The CDR3 reads CASSGDITDTQYF. The CDR3 nucleotides read TGTGCCAGCAGCGGGGACATCACAGATACGCAGTATTTT.

This chain uses TRBV25-1 with TRBJ2-3, with TRBD1 matching over 7 bases. The ends lost 5 bases at V and 1 base at J; junction bases unmatched: 3. There are 14 residues in the CDR3. CDR1 is MGHDK and CDR2 is SYGVNS in the germline V gene. CDR3 in amino acids: CASSWTGGTDTQYF. In DNA, the CDR3 is TGTGCCAGCAGTTGGACAGGCGGCACAGATACGCAGTATTTT.

The chain combines TRBV28 with TRBJ1-5; 9 bases map to TRBD1. After removal of 6 bases from V and 1 base from J, the junction contained 13 bases not matched to a gene. The CDR3 loop spans 18 amino acids. CDR1 is MDHEN and CDR2 is SYDVKM in the germline V gene. As DNA, the CDR3 is TGTGCCAGCAGCCCAGGACAGGGGTCTTGGTACAGCAATCAGCCCCAGCATTTT. This codes for CASSPGQGSWYSNQPQHF.

The chain combines TRBV27 with TRBJ2-7, with 9 positions matching TRBD2. Trimming removed 1 base from V and 3 bases from J; junction bases left unmatched: 1. Germline V gene sequence: CDR1 MNHEY, CDR2 SMNVEV (reference sequence). This CDR3 region has 14 residues. CDR3 nucleotide sequence: TGTGCCAGCAGTTTATTTAGCGGGAGCTACGAGCAGTACTTC. The encoded protein is CASSLFSGSYEQYF.